Detailed here is one TCR beta chain. The protocol was immunoSEQ multiplex PCR, while the TCRdb copy is restricted to in-frame clones and leaves out a portion. The sample comprises hundreds of thousands of clones, 85% to 95% of which are singletons, and around 0.018% rests with the top ten. The sample belongs to a study of shared T cell receptors in the human thymus. This receptor was taken from a human donor. The specimen was thymocytes.

CDR3 in DNA: TGTGCCAGCAGCTTGAAGGTTCCAGATACGCAGTATTTT. Translated: CASSLKVPDTQYF. The chain uses TRBV5-8 and TRBJ2-3; no reliable D call. This CDR3 spans 13 amino acids. The V end was cut by 1 base, the J end by 4 bases, with 7 bases between. CDR1 and CDR2 (germline): SGHTS, YDEGEE.